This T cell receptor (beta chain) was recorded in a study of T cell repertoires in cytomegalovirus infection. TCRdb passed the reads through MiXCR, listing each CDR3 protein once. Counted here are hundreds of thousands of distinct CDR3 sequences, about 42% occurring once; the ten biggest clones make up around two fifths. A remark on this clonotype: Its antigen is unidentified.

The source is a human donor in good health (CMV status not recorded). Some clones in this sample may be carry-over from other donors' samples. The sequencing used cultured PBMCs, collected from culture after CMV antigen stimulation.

Here the CDR3 DNA reads TGTGCCAGCAGCTTAGATGGCGGGGTAGAGACCCAGTACTTC. Encoded protein: CASSLDGGVETQYF. The J gene is TRBJ2-5, the V gene TRBV7-2; D might be TRBD2 (6 bases). Germline V gene sequence: CDR1 SGHTA, CDR2 FQGNSA. The CDR3 runs to 14 residues. Trimming left V 1 base short and J 4 bases short, with 10 bases between.